The 6 T cell receptor beta chains reported below all come from one sample, sequenced in a study of OX40 agonist ivuxolimab in advanced cancers. The library was produced with the immunoSEQ multiplex PCR assay. TCRdb carries this immuneACCESS record with in-frame sequences only. Its versions omit some clonotypes, under half of them owing to an unresolved V gene in the studies checked, with the rest unexplained. For this sample there are around 74,000 clones; approximately 83% appear just once. The ten largest clones represent over 4.5% of the sample. Here the sequenced sample was CD4+ or CD8+ T cells sorted from blood, taken in a trial of the OX40 agonist ivuxolimab. All receptors come from an adult with an advanced solid tumor such as melanoma, head and neck, liver or kidney cancer.

The rearrangement uses TRBV4-2 and TRBJ1-2, with D possibly matching TRBD1 (6 bases). The CDR3 contains 13 residues. CDR1 and CDR2 from the germline V gene are LGHNA and YNFKEQ. V lost 7 bases, J lost 6 bases, and 15 bases lay in between. CDR3 coding DNA: TGTGCCAGCAACCCGGGAGGGGGAAATGGCTACACCTTC. Translation gives CASNPGGGNGYTF.

The V call is TRBV27, the J call TRBJ2-1; 8 bases map to TRBD2. The germline V gene encodes CDR1 MNHEY and CDR2 SMNVEV (reference sequence). CDR3 length equals 18 residues. The trim removed 3 bases at V and 0 bases at J, leaving 10 bases unmatched. The CDR3, as DNA: TGTGCCAGCAGTTTTCGGCTAGCGGGTTCGAGCTCCTACAATGAGCAGTTCTTC. As protein: CASSFRLAGSSSYNEQFF.

This sequence joins TRBV5-8 and TRBJ1-1; D not resolved. V was clipped by 4 bases and J by 1 base, with 8 bases between them. The germline gives CDR1 SGHTS, CDR2 YDEGEE. The CDR3 consists of 13 residues. CDR3 loop: CASSVGRNTEAFF. The CDR3 DNA reads TGTGCCAGCAGCGTCGGACGGAACACTGAAGCTTTCTTT.

J is TRBJ1-5 and V is TRBV2; tentatively, D is TRBD1 (6 bases). Trimming took off 2 bases at V and 2 bases at J, with 16 bases between the two ends. In germline, CDR1 is SNHLY, CDR2 FYNNEI. The CDR3 is made up of 17 amino acids. The CDR3 loop reads CASSERGAGTGNQPQHF. As DNA, the CDR3 is TGTGCCAGCAGTGAACGGGGGGCAGGAACCGGCAATCAGCCCCAGCATTTT.

V and J are TRBV19 and TRBJ1-4; a possible D gene is TRBD1 (6 bases). V gave up 3 bases and J gave up 5 bases, with 13 bases separating them. The germline CDR1 and CDR2 sequences are LNHDA and SQIVND (reference sequence). This CDR3 is 15 amino acids long. The CDR3 DNA reads as TGTGCCAGTAGTATCGCTACAGGGCCCAATGAAAAACTGTTTTTT. Amino acids: CASSIATGPNEKLFF.

V usage is TRBV6-1 and J usage is TRBJ2-1, with TRBD2 identical over 7 bases. CDR3 size: 15 residues. With 0 bases clipped from V and 6 bases from J, the junction kept 5 bases outside the gene matches. Germline V gives CDR1 MNHNS, CDR2 SASEGT. Here the CDR3 reads CASSEAPWGGNEQFF. The CDR3 nucleotides read TGTGCCAGCAGTGAAGCGCCATGGGGGGGCAATGAGCAGTTCTTC.